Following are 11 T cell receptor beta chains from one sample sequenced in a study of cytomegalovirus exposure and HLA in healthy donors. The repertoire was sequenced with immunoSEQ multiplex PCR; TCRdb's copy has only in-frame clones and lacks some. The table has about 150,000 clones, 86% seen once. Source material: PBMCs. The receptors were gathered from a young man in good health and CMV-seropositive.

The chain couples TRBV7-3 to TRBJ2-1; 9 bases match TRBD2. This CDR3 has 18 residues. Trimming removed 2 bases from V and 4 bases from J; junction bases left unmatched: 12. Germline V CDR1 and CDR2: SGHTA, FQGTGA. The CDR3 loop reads CASSLGGVAGVGYNEQFF. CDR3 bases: TGTGCCAGCAGCTTAGGGGGTGTAGCGGGAGTGGGATACAATGAGCAGTTCTTC.

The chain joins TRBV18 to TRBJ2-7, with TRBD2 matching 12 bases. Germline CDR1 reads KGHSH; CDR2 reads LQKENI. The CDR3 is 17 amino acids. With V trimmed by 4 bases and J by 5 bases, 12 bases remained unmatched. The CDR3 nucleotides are TGTGCCAGCTCACAGACGCTAGCGGGAGGGCTTCGGGACGAGCAGTACTTC. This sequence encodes CASSQTLAGGLRDEQYF.

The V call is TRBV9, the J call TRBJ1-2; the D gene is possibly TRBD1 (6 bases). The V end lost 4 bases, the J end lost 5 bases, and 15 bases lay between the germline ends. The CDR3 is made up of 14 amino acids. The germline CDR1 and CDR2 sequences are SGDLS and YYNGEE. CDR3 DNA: TGTGCCAGCAGCCCTACCGGGACAAGGTATGGCTACACCTTC. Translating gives CASSPTGTRYGYTF.

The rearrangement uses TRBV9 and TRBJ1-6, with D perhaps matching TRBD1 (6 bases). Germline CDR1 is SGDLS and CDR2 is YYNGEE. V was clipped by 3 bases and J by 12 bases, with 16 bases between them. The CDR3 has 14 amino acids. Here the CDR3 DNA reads TGTGCCAGCAGCGCCGGGACACCATTTCTACCCCTCCACTTT. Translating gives CASSAGTPFLPLHF.

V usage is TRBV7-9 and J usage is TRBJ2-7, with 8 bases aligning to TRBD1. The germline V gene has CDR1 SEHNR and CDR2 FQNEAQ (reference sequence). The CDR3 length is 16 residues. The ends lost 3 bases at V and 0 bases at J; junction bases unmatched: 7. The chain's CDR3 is CASSLGQDVPSYEQYF. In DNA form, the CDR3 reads TGTGCCAGCAGCTTGGGACAGGATGTGCCCTCCTACGAGCAGTACTTC.

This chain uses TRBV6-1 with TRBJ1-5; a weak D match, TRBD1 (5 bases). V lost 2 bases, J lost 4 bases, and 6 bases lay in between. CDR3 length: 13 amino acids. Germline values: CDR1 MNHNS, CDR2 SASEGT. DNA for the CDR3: TGTGCCAGCAGTGAAAGGGGTAATCAGCCCCAGCATTTT. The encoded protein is CASSERGNQPQHF.

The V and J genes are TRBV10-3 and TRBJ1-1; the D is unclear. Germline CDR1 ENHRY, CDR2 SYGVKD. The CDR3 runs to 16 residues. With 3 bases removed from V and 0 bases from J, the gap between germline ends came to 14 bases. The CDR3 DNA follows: TGTGCCATCAGTGAAGCTGACTTGACCGTGAACACTGAAGCTTTCTTT. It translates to CAISEADLTVNTEAFF.

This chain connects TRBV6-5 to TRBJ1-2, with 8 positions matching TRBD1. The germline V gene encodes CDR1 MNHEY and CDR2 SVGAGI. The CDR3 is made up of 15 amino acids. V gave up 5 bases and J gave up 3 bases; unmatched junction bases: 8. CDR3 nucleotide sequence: TGTGCCAGCAGTAAACGGACAGGGCATTACTATGGCTACACCTTC. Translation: CASSKRTGHYYGYTF.

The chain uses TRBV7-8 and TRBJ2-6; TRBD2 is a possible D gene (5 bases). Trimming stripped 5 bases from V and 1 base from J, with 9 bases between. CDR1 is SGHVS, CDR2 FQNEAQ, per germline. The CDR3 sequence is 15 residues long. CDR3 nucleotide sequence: TGTGCCAGCAGCCCCCGAGGGTCTGGGGCCAACGTCCTGACTTTC. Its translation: CASSPRGSGANVLTF.

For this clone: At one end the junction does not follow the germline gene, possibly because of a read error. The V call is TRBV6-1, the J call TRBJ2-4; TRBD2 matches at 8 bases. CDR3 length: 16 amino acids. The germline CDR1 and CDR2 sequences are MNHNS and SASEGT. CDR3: CASSEAGALAKNIQYF. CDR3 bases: TGTGCCAGCAGCGAAGCGGGGGCCCTAGCCAAAAACATTCAGTACTTC.

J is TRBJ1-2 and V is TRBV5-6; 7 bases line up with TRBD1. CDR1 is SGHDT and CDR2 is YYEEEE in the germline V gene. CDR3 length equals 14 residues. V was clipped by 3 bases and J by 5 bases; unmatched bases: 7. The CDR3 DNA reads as TGTGCCAGCAGCTGGATACAGGGGACGTATGGCTACACCTTC. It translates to CASSWIQGTYGYTF.